This T cell receptor (beta chain) was sequenced in a study of shared clonotypes between healthy human individuals. Germline V CDR1 and CDR2: MGHDK, SYGVNS. The CDR3 has 12 amino acids. V shed 5 bases and J shed 7 bases, with 11 bases lying between them. Profiling relied on immunoSEQ multiplex PCR, and the TCRdb table lists in-frame clones only, not all of them. The data hold hundreds of thousands of clones, with about 80% observed a single time. Sequencing input: PBMCs. The receptor was derived from a woman aged 35 to 49 in good health. Some clones in this sample may be carry-over from other donors' samples. V gene TRBV25-1 combines with J gene TRBJ1-2, with unresolved D. The CDR3 nucleotides read TGTGCCAGCAGTACCGACCCTGGTGGCTACACCTTC. It is translated as CASSTDPGGYTF.